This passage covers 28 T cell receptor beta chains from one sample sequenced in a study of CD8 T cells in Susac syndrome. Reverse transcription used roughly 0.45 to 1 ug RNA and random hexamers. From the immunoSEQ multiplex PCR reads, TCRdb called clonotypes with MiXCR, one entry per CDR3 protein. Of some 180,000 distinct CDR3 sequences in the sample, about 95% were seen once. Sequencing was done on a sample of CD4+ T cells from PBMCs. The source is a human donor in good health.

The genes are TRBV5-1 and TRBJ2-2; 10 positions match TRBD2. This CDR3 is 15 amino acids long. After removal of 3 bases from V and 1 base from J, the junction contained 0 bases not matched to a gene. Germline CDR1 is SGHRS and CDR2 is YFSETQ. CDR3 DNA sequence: TGCGCCAGCAGCTGGACTAGCGGGAACACCGGGGAGCTGTTTTTT. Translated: CASSWTSGNTGELFF.

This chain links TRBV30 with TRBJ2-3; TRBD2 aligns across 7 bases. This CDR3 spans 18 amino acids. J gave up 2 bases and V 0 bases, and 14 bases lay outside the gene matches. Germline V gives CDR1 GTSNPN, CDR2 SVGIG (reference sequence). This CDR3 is CAWSVFPKRGPYTDTQYF. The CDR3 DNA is TGTGCCTGGAGTGTTTTCCCCAAGCGGGGACCCTACACAGATACGCAGTATTTT.

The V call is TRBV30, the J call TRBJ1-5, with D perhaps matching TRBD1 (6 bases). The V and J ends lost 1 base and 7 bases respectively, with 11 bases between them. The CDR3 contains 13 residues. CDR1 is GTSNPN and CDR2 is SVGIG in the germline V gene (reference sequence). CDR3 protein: CAWSGGGGQPQHF. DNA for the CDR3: TGTGCCTGGAGTGGAGGGGGAGGGCAGCCCCAGCATTTT.

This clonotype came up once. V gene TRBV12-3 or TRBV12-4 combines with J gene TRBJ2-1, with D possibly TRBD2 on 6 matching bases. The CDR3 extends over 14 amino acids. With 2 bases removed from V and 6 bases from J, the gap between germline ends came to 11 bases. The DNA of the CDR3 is TGTGCCAGCAGTTTAAGGGACTCCAGCAATGAGCAGTTCTTC. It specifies CASSLRDSSNEQFF.

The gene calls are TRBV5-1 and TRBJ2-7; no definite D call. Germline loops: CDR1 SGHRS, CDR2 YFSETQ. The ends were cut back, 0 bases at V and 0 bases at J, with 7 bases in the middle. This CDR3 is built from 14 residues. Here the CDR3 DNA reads TGCGCCAGCAGCTTGGATTACAACTCCTACGAGCAGTACTTC. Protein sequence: CASSLDYNSYEQYF.

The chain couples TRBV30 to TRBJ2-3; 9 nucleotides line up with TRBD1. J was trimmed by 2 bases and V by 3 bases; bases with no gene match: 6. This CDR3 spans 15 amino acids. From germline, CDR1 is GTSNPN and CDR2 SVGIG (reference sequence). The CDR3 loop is CAWSMGTGNTDTQYF. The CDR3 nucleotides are TGTGCCTGGAGCATGGGGACAGGGAACACAGATACGCAGTATTTT.

The CDR3 DNA is TGTGCCAGCAGTTTGGCAAGCTCGAGTGCCTACGAGCAGTACTTC. Protein product: CASSLASSSAYEQYF. The chain recombines TRBV27 with TRBJ2-7; D is uncertain. V lost 3 bases and J lost 2, with 14 bases in between. The germline gives CDR1 MNHEY, CDR2 SMNVEV (reference sequence). The CDR3 contains 15 residues.

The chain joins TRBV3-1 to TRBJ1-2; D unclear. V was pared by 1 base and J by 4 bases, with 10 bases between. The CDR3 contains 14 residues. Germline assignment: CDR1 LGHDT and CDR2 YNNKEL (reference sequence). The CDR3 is CASSQVERPYGYTF. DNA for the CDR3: TGTGCCAGCAGCCAAGTGGAAAGACCCTATGGCTACACCTTC.

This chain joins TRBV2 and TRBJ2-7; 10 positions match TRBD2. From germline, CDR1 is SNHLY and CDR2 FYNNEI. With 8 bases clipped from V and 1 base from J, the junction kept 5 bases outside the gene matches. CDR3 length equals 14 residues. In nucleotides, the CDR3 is TGTGCCAGCCTAGCGGGAGAAGGGTCCTACGAGCAGTACTTC. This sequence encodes CASLAGEGSYEQYF.

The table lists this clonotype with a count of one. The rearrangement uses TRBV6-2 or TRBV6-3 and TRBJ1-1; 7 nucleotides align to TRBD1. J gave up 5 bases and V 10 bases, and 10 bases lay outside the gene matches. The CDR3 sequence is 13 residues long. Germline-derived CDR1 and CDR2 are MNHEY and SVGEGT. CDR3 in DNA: TGTGCCACCAGGGACAGAAGTTTGACTGAAGCTTTCTTT. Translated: CATRDRSLTEAFF.

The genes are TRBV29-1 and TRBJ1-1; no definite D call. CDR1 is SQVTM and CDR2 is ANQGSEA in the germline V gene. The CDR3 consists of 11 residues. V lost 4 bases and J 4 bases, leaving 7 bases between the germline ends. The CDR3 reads CSVVGITEAFF. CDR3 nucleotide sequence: TGCAGCGTTGTCGGGATCACTGAAGCTTTCTTT.

The CDR3 sequence: CSATGGLNYNEQFF. The CDR3 nucleotides read TGCAGTGCTACCGGGGGTCTAAACTACAATGAGCAGTTCTTC. The chain employs TRBV20-1 and TRBJ2-1; tentative D call: TRBD2 (6 bases). This CDR3 is built from 14 residues. Trimming left V 4 bases short and J 3 bases short, with 13 bases between. From germline, CDR1 is DFQATT and CDR2 SNEGSKA (reference sequence).

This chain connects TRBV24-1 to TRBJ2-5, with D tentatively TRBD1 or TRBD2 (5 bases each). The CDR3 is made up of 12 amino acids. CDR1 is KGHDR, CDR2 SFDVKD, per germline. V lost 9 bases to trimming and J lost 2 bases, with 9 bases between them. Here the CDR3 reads CATGDEQETQYF. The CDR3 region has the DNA TGTGCCACCGGGGACGAACAAGAGACCCAGTACTTC.

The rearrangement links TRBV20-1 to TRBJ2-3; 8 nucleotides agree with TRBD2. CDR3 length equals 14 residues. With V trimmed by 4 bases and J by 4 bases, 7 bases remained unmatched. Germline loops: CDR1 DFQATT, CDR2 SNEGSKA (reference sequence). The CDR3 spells CSATVPGLADTQYF. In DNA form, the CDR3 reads TGCAGTGCTACCGTCCCGGGACTAGCAGATACGCAGTATTTT.

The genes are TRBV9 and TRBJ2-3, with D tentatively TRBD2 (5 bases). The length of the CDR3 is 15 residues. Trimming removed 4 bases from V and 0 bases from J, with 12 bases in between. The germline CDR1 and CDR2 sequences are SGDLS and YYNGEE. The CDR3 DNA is TGTGCCAGCAGCCCACGGACTTTAAGCACAGATACGCAGTATTTT. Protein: CASSPRTLSTDTQYF.

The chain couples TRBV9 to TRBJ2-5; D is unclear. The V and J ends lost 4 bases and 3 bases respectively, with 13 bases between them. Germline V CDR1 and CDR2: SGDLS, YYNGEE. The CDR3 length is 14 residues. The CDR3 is CASSPETGEETQYF. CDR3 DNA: TGTGCCAGCAGCCCCGAGACTGGGGAAGAGACCCAGTACTTC.

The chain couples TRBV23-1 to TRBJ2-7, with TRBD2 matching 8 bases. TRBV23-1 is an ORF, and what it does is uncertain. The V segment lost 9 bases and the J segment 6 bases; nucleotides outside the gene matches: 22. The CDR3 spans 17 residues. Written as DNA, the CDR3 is TGCGCCAGTCTCAACAGGGACGACTCTAGCGGGCATGCCGAGCAGTACTTC. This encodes CASLNRDDSSGHAEQYF.

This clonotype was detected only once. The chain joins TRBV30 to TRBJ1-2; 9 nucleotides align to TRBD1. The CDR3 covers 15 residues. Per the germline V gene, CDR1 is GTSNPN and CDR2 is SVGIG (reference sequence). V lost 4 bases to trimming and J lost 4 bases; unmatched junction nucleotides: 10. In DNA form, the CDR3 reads TGTGCCTGGACCCGTGCCTTGACAGGGGGCTATGGCTACACCTTC. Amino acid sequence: CAWTRALTGGYGYTF.

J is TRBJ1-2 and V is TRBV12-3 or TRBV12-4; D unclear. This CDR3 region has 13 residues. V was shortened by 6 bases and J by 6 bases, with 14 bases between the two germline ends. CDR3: CASSRSGVDGYTF. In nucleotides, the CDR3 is TGTGCCAGCAGCCGCAGTGGGGTCGATGGCTACACCTTC.

CDR3 DNA: TGCAGTGCTAGTTCTGGACTAGCGGTACTCCAGTACTTC. Translating gives CSASSGLAVLQYF. This chain connects TRBV20-1 to TRBJ2-5; 10 nucleotides agree with TRBD2. J gave up 10 bases and V 3 bases, and 8 bases lay outside the gene matches. The CDR3 runs to 13 residues. Germline V gene data show CDR1 as DFQATT and CDR2 as SNEGSKA (reference sequence).

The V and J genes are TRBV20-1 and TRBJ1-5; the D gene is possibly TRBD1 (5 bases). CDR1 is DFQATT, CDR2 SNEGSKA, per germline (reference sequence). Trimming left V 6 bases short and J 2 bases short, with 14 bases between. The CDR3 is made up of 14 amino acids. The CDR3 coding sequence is TGCAGTGCCCTGGACGGACACCGCAATCAGCCCCAGCATTTT. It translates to CSALDGHRNQPQHF.

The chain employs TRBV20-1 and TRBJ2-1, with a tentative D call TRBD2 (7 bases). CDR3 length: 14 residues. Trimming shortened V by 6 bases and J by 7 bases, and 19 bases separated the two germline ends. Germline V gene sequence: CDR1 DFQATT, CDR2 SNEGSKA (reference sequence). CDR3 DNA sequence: TGCAGTGCGCCGGACCCCGGGGGGCCAAATGAGCAGTTCTTC. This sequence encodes CSAPDPGGPNEQFF.

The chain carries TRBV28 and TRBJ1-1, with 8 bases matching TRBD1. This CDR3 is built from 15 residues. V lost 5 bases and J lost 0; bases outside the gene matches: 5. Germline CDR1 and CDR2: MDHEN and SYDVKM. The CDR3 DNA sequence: TGTGCCAGCAGTGGACCGGACAGGGTGAACACTGAAGCTTTCTTT. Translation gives CASSGPDRVNTEAFF.

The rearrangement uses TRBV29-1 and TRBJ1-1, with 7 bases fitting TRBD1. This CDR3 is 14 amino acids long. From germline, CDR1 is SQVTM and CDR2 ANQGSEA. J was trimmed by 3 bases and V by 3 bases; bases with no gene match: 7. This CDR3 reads CSVEKGGPDTEAFF. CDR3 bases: TGCAGCGTTGAGAAAGGGGGCCCGGACACTGAAGCTTTCTTT.

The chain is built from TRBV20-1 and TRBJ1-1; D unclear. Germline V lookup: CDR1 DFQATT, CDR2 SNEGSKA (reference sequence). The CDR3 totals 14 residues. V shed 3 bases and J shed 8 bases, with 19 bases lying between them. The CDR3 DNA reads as TGCAGTGCTAGCTCGAGACCGCTTAACTTGGAAGCTTTCTTT. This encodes CSASSRPLNLEAFF.

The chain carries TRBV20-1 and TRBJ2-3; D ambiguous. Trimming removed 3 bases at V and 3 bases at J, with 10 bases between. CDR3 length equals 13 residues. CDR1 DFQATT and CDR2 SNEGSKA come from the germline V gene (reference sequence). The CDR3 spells CSARWAVTDTQYF. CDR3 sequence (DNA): TGCAGTGCTAGGTGGGCAGTTACAGATACGCAGTATTTT.

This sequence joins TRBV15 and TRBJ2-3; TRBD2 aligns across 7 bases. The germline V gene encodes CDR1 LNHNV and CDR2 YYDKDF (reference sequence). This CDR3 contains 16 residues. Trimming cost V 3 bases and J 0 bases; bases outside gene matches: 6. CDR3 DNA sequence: TGTGCCACCAGCAGGTTTGGTAGCGGGAGCACAGATACGCAGTATTTT. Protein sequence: CATSRFGSGSTDTQYF.

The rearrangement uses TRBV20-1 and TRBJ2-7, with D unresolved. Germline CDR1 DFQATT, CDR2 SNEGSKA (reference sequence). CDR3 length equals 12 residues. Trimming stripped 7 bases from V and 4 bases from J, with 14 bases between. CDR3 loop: CSVSSPTYEQYF. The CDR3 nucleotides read TGCAGTGTGTCCTCTCCCACTTACGAGCAGTACTTC.